This TCR beta chain was recovered during a study of shared clonotypes between healthy human individuals. Repertoires were generated with immunoSEQ multiplex PCR, while TCRdb's copy carries only in-frame clones and drops some. The data contain millions of clones, about 92% of them singletons. This CDR3 comprises 15 residues. The V gene's germline CDR1 is SGDLS and CDR2 YYNGEE. The V and J ends lost 0 bases and 2 bases respectively, with 10 bases between them. This receptor was identified in a man between 18 and 35 years old in good health. Some clones in this sample may be carry-over from other donors' samples. This rearrangement joins TRBV9 to TRBJ2-3; possible D gene TRBD2, 5 bases. Sequenced sample: naive CD4+ T cells from PBMCs. This sample's subset: CD45RA+ positively selected. This chain's CDR3 is CASSVVGGPTDTQYF. The CDR3 DNA follows: TGTGCCAGCAGCGTAGTTGGCGGGCCCACAGATACGCAGTATTTT.